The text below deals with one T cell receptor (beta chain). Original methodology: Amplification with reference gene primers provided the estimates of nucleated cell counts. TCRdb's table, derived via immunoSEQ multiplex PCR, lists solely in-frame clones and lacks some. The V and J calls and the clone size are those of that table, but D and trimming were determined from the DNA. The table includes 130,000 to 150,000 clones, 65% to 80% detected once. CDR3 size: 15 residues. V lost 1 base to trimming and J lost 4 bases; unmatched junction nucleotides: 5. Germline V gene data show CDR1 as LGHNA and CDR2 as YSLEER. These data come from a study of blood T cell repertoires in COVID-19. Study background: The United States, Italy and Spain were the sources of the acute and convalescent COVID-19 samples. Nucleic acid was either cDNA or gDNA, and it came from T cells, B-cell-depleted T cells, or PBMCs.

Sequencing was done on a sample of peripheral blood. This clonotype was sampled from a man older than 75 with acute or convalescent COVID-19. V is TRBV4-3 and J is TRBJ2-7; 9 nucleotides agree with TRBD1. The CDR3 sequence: CASSQGRTGDYEQYF. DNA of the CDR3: TGCGCCAGCAGCCAAGGTCGGACAGGGGATTACGAGCAGTACTTC.